This paragraph covers one T cell receptor (beta chain) sequence. The record originates from a study of PD-1 blockade in classical Hodgkin lymphoma. Brentuximab vedotin exposure varied, and every patient relapsed after autologous stem cell transplantation. V shed 11 bases and J shed 4 bases, with 20 bases lying between them. The CDR3 is 14 amino acids. Germline CDR1 and CDR2: MDHEN and SYDVKM. Measured with immunoSEQ multiplex PCR; TCRdb has only the in-frame clones, and not every one. Of 15,000 to 20,000 clones detected, around 75% appear once; the ten largest clones hold 4.6%. This TCR was sampled from a human donor with classical Hodgkin lymphoma. The sequences come from peripheral blood mononuclear cells (PBMCs), collected at baseline. The chain has TRBV28 and TRBJ1-1, with TRBD1 as a possible D gene (5 bases). The CDR3 sequence: CASLGGARGTEAFF. The CDR3 DNA follows: TGTGCCTCATTGGGGGGTGCGCGGGGCACTGAAGCTTTCTTT.